This TCR beta chain came from a study of blood T cell repertoires in COVID-19. The method was immunoSEQ multiplex PCR; TCRdb's version includes in-frame clones alone and lacks a portion of them. Of some 210,000 clones in the sample, over 70% were seen once. This sequence was found in a man aged 45 to 65 with active or convalescent COVID-19. What was sequenced was peripheral blood.

The CDR3 reads CASSSSGRGSISDTQYF. The CDR3, as DNA: TGTGCCAGCAGTTCCAGCGGGAGGGGGAGTATATCAGATACGCAGTATTTT. This chain connects TRBV28 to TRBJ2-3, with 10 bases fitting TRBD2. The CDR3 length is 17 residues. The V gene's germline CDR1 is MDHEN and CDR2 SYDVKM. The J segment lost 4 bases and the V segment lost 4 bases, leaving 11 bases of the junction unmatched.